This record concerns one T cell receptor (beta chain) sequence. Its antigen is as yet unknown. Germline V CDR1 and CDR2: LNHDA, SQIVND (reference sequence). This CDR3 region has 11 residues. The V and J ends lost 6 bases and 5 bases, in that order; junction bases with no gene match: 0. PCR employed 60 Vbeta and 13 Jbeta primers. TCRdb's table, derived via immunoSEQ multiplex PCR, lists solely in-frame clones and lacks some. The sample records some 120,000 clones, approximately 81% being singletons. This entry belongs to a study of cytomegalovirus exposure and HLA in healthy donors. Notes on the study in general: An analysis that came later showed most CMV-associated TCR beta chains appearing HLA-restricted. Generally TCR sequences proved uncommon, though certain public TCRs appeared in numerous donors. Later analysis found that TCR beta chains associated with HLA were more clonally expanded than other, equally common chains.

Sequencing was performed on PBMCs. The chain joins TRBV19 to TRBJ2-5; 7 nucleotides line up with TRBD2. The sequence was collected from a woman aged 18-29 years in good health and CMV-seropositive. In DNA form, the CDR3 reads TGTGCCAGTAGGGGGGGGGAGACCCAGTACTTC. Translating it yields CASRGGETQYF.